This T cell receptor (beta chain) derives from a study of T cell responses to AZD1222 COVID-19 vaccine. Study results and caveats: With dominance at 160-218 and 743-854, vaccine-associated CD4 TCRs spanned spike. In the spike-specific TCR repertoire, nearly half reportedly target unmutated variant regions.

Data came from immunoSEQ multiplex PCR; TCRdb stores just in-frame clones and leaves some out. The table has around 140,000 clones, approximately 90% seen once; the top ten hold over 4%. Recipients boosted at about 4 weeks or about 12 weeks are pooled. The V end was cut by 5 bases, the J end by 3 bases, with 7 bases between. The CDR3 sequence is 11 residues long. Germline CDR1 reads DFQATT; CDR2 reads SNEGSKA (reference sequence). Comment on this clone: The target antigen is unknown.

The sequence derives from an adult who received the AZD1222 COVID-19 vaccine. V is TRBV20-1 and J is TRBJ1-1; D is ambiguous. The source was peripheral blood, collected 28 days after the second AZD1222 dose. The CDR3 coding sequence is TGCAGTGCTCACAGAGACACTGAAGCTTTCTTT. It specifies CSAHRDTEAFF.